The TCR beta chain described here comes from a study of T cells expressing NK-cell markers. This clonotype counts as medium-sized by frequency. TCRdb reprocessed the 5' RACE reads and keeps a single row for each CDR3 protein, giving no DNA. The table lists approximately 150,000 distinct CDR3 sequences. This CDR3 contains 15 residues. The sequencing input was blood T cells: a sorted CD56 or NKG2C T cell subset, CD4+ or CD8+ T cells, or bulk PBMC T cells (not recorded which). V gene TRBV12-3 or TRBV12-4 combines with J gene TRBJ2-7; TCRdb selects TRBD2, and the lack of DNA leaves this call unchecked. This sequence was found in a woman aged 18 to 75 in good health. The CDR3 protein is CASSLGTSGSYEQYF.